This passage covers 4 T cell receptor beta chains from one sample sequenced in a study of tumor-infiltrating lymphocytes in primary liver carcinoma. Starting from 500 ng of total RNA, TCR beta cDNA was produced with a primer in the constant region. Library construction for TCR beta comprised three nested multiplex PCR rounds performed with slightly modified ARM-PCR. Amplification in the first two PCR rounds was performed using TRBV1-TRBV30 forward primers and a C-beta reverse primer for roughly 10 cycles each. TCRdb re-called the multiplex PCR reads with MiXCR, one entry per CDR3 protein. The table lists around 25,000 distinct CDR3 sequences, roughly three quarters of them singletons. Starting material for RNA and DNA co-extraction consisted of about 20-32 mg of unsorted bulk tissue. Sequenced: liver tumor tissue from sampling region 5. Subset given: tumor region T5, tumor centre. These receptors were taken from a woman aged 25 to 39 with primary liver carcinoma and hepatitis B virus infection.

With regard to this clonotype: The junction does not match germline at one end; this may be a read error. The genes are TRBV6-2 or TRBV6-3 and TRBJ1-5, with TRBD1 identical over 9 bases. The CDR3 extends over 18 amino acids. Germline CDR1 is MNHEY and CDR2 is SVGEGT. CDR3 sequence: CASSYSGQGNPDNQPQQF. The CDR3 DNA reads as TGTGCCAGCAGCTACTCAGGACAGGGGAATCCGGACAATCAGCCCCAGCAATTT.

The chain uses TRBV12-3 or TRBV12-4 and TRBJ2-7; D not certain. This CDR3 region has 14 residues. The V end lost 5 bases, the J end lost 8 bases, and 19 bases lay between the germline ends. CDR3 in DNA: TGTGCCAGCAGTATATCGCGAAAGGACGTGAAGCAGTACTTC. As protein: CASSISRKDVKQYF.

About this clonotype itself: The junction departs from germline at one end; a sequencing error may be responsible. J is TRBJ1-4 and V is TRBV5-4; 7 bases agree with TRBD1. The CDR3 has 15 residues. Germline assignment: CDR1 SGHNT and CDR2 YYREEE (reference sequence). CDR3 sequence reads: CASSFNRGLNEKPFF. CDR3 nucleotides: TGTGCCAGCAGCTTCAACAGGGGACTTAACGAAAAACCGTTTTTT.

For this clonotype: At one boundary the junction diverges from the germline segment, which might be a read error. The chain couples TRBV6-1 to TRBJ2-2; D might be TRBD1 (6 bases). Per germline, CDR1 MNHNS and CDR2 SASEGT. This CDR3 comprises 19 residues. The CDR3 nucleotides read TGTGCCAGCAGTGAAACCCCTCCTGGGGGCGCCGCGAATACCGGGGAGCTGTTTTTT. It specifies CASSETPPGGAANTGELFF.